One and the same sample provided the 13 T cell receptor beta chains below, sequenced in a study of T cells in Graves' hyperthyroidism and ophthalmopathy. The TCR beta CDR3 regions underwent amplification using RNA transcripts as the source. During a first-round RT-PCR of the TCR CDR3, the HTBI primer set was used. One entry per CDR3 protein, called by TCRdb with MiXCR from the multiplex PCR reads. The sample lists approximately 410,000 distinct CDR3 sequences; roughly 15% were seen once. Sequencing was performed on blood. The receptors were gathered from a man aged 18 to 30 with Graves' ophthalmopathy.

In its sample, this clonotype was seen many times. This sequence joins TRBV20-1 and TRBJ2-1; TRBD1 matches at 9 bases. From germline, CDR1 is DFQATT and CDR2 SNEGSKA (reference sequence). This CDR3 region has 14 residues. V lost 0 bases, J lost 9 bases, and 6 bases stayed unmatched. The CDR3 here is CSARDPTGGPEQFF. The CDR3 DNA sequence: TGCAGTGCTAGAGATCCCACAGGGGGCCCTGAGCAGTTCTTC.

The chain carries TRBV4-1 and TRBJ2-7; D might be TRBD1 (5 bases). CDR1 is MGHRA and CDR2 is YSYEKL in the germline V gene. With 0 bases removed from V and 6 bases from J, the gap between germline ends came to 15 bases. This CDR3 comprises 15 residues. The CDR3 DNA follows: TGCGCCAGCAGCCAAGATAGGGCAGGGTTGGGCGAGCAGTACTTC. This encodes CASSQDRAGLGEQYF.

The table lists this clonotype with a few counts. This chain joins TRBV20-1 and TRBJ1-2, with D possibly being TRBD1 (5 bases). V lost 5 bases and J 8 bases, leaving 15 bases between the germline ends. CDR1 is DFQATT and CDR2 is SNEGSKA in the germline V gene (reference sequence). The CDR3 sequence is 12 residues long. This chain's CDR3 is CSAVQGGMGYTF. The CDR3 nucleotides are TGCAGTGCTGTCCAGGGAGGGATGGGCTACACCTTC.

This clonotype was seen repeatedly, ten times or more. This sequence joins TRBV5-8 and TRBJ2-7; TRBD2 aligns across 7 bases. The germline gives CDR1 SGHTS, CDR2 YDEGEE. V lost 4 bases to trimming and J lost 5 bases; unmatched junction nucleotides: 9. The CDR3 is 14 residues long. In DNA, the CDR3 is TGTGCCAGCAGCCACCCCTGGGGGGGGAACGAGCAGTACTTC. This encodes CASSHPWGGNEQYF. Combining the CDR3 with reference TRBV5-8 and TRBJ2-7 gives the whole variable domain EAGVTQSPTHLIKTRGQQATLRCSPISGHTSVYWYQQALGLGLQFLLWYDEGEERNRGNFPPRFSGRQFPNYSSELNVNALELEDSALYLCASSHPWGGNEQYFGPGTRLTVT.

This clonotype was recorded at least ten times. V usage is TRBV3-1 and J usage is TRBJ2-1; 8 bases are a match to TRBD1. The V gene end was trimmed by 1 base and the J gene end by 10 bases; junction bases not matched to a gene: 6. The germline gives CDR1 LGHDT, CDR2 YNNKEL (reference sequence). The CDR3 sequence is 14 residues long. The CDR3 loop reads CASSQGQGMGEQFF. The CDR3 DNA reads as TGTGCCAGCAGCCAAGGACAGGGGATGGGCGAGCAGTTCTTC.

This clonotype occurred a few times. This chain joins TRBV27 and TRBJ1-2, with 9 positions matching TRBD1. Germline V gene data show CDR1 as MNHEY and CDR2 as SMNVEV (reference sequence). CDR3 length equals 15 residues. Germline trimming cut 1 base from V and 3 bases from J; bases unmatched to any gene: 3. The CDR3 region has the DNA TGTGCCAGCAGTTTATTAGGGACAGGGTACTATGGCTACACCTTC. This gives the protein CASSLLGTGYYGYTF.

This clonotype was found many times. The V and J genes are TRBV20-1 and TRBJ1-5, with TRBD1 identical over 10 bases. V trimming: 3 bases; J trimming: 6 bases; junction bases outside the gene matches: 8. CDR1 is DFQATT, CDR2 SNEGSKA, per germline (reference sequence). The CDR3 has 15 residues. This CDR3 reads CSASFRDRGVQPQHF. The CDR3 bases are TGCAGTGCTAGTTTTCGGGACAGGGGCGTTCAGCCCCAGCATTTT.

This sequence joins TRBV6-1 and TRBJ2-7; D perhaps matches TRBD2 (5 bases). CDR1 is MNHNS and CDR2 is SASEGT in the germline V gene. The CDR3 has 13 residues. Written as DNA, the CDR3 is TGTGACCCCGACGGGGAAGCCCCCTACGAGCAGTACTTC. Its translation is CDPDGEAPYEQYF.

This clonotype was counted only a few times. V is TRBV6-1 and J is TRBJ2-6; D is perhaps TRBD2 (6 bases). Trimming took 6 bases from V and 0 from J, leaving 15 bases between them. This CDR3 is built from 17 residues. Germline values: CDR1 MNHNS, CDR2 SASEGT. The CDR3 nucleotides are TGTGCCAGCAGGGGGGGTCAGGACCGCTCTGGGGCCAACGTCCTGACTTTC. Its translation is CASRGGQDRSGANVLTF.

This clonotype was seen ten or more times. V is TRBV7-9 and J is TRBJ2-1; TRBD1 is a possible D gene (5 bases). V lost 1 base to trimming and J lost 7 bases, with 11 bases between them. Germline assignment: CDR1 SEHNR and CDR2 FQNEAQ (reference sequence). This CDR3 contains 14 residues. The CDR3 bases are TGTGCCAGCAGCTTAGGCGCAGGGCCGAATGAGCAGTTCTTC. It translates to CASSLGAGPNEQFF.

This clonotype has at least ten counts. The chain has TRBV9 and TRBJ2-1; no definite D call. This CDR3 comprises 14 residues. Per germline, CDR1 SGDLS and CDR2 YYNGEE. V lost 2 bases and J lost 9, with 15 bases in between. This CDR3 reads CASSVTAGDGEQFF. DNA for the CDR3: TGTGCCAGCAGCGTCACGGCAGGCGATGGTGAGCAGTTCTTC.

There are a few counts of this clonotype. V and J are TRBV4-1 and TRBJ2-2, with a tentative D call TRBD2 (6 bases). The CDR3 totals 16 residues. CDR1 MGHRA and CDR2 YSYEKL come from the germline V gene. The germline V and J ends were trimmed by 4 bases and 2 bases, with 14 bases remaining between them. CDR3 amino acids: CASSLAGTANTGELFF. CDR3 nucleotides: TGCGCCAGCAGCCTGGCCGGGACTGCCAACACCGGGGAGCTGTTTTTT.

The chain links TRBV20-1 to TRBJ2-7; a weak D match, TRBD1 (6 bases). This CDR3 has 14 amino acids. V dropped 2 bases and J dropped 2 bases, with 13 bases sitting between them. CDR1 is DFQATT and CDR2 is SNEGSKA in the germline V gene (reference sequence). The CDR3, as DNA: TGCAGTGCTAGACAACAGGGATCCCCCTACGAGCAGTACTTC. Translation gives CSARQQGSPYEQYF.